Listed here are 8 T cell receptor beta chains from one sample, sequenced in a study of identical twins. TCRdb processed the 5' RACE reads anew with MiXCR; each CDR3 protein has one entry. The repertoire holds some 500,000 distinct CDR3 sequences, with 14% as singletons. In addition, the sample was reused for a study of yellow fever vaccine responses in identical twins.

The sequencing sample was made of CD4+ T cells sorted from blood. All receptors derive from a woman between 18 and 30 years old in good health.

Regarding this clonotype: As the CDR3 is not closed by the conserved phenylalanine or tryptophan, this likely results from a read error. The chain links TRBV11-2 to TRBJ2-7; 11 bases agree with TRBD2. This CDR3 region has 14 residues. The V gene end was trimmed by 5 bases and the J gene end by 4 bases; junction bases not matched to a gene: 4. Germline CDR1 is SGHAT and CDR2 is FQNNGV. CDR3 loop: CASSLTSGSYEQYL. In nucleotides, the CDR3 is TGTGCCAGCAGCCTCACTAGCGGGAGTTACGAGCAGTACCTC.

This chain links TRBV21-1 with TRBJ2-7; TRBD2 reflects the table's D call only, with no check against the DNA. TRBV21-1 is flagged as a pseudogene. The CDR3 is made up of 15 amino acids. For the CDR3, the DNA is TGTGCCAGCAGCGTCCCCCCCCGGGACTCCTACGAGCAGTACTTC. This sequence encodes CASSVPPRDSYEQYF.

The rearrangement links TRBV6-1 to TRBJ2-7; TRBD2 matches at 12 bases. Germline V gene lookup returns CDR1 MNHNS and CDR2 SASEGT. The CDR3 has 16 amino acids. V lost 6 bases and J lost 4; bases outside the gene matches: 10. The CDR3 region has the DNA TGTGCCAGCAGGCTACTGACTAGCGGGAGAGTGTACGAGCAGTACTTC. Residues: CASRLLTSGRVYEQYF.

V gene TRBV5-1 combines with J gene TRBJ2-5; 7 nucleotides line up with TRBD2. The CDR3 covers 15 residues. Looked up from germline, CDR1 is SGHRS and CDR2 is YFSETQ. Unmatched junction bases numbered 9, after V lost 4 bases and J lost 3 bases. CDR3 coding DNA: TGCGCCAGCAGCGCCCTCGGGGGGACGGAAGAGACCCAGTACTTC. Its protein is CASSALGGTEETQYF. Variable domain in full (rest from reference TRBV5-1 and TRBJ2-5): KAGVTQTPRYLIKTRGQQVTLSCSPISGHRSVSWYQQTPGQGLQFLFEYFSETQRNKGNFPGRFSGRQFSNSRSEMNVSTLELGDSALYLCASSALGGTEETQYFGPGTRLLVL.

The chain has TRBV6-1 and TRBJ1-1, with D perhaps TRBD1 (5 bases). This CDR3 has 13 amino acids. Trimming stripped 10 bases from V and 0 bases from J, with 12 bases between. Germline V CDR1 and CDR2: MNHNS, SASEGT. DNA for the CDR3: TGTGCCATAGGAAGGGGCCTGAACACTGAAGCTTTCTTT. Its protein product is CAIGRGLNTEAFF.

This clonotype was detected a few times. This CDR3 is CASSLGLKQGSEEQYF. DNA for the CDR3: TGCGCCAGCAGCTTGGGGCTAAAACAGGGTTCTGAAGAGCAGTACTTC. This chain uses TRBV5-1 with TRBJ2-7; D may be TRBD1 (6 bases). The V end was cut by 0 bases, the J end by 7 bases, with 20 bases between. This CDR3 has 16 amino acids. CDR1 and CDR2 (germline): SGHRS, YFSETQ.

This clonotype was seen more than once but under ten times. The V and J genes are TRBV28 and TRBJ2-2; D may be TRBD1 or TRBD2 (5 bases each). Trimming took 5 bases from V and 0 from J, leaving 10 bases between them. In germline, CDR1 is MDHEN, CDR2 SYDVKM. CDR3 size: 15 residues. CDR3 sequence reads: CASSGAGPNTGELFF. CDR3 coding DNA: TGTGCCAGCAGTGGGGCGGGCCCGAACACCGGGGAGCTGTTTTTT.

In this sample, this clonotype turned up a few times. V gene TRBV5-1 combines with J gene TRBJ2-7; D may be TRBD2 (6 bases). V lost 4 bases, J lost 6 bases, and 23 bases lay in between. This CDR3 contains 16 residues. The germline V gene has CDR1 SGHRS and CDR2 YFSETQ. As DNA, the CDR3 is TGCGCCAGCAGCCCTACCTGGCATAACGGGGGTTCCGAGCAGTACTTC. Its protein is CASSPTWHNGGSEQYF.